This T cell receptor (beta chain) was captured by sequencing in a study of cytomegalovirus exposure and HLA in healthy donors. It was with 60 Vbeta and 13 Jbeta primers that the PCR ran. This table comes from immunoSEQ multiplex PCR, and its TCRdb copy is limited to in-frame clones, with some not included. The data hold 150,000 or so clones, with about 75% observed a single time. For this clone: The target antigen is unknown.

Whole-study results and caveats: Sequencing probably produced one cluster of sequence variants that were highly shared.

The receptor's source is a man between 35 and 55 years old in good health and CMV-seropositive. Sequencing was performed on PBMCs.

The CDR3 sequence is CASSQEGALYYEQYF. As DNA, the CDR3 is TGCGCCAGCAGCCAAGAGGGGGCCCTTTACTACGAGCAGTACTTC. The V gene is TRBV4-1, the J gene TRBJ2-7; TRBD1 is a possible D gene (6 bases). V dropped 0 bases and J dropped 3 bases, with 12 bases sitting between them. The CDR3 contains 15 residues. Germline V CDR1 and CDR2: MGHRA, YSYEKL.